Included here is one T cell receptor beta chain sequence, with context. The antigen it binds to is not known. A read error may account for a junction end that differs from germline. The cohort comprised some 730 healthy bone marrow donors. At the time of sampling, every cohort member was nominally healthy, though immune exposures that went unrecorded were likely present. The donor was CMV seronegative and belonged to the group of around 400 seronegative cohort members. Every donor gave a peripheral blood sample, and the peripheral blood mononuclear cells from that sample were used for TCR beta sequencing. Genomic DNA extraction from the blood cell samples was performed with the Qiagen DNeasy Blood Extraction Kit. This sample is part of a study of cytomegalovirus exposure and HLA in healthy donors (dated by TCRdb to 2017 to 2019). Background for the entire study: According to an earlier analysis of a few hundred of the donors, roughly 180 million T cells yielded over 100 million unique TCR beta sequences and about 300 Gb of sequence data. Donor age, sex, ethnicity and CMV serostatus were compiled alongside the repertoire data. All discovery cohort repertoires had been generated on a single sequencing platform. Five DR-DQ haplotypes were treated as single units for association and clustering because of strong linkage in the cohort. Class I and class II HLA loci were covered by the typing at four-digit resolution. Among the roughly 390 genotyped donors, approximately 81% belonged to the genetic ancestry cluster associated with self-reported Caucasian donors. The study profiled the T cell repertoires of about 720 subjects by immunosequencing and related them to cytomegalovirus serostatus. On average, approximately 250,000 unique TCR beta nucleotide sequences were sequenced per donor among a few hundred genotyped donors of the cohort, with approximately 18% of those sequences being non-productive. An earlier analysis of nearly 600 of the donors applied high-throughput TCR beta sequencing to assess whether each TCR beta V gene segment acted as functional or pseudogenic. In a later analysis, previously published TCR beta repertoires from hundreds of donors were re-analyzed and high-resolution HLA genotyping was added so that TCR occurrence patterns could be studied. The number of typed donors differed by locus: about 620-640 for A, B, C, DRB1 and DQB1; 500 to 550 for DQA1; fewer than 610 for DPA1; and roughly 470 for DPB1. Rather than drawing on any new phenotypic data, the later analysis identified candidate immune exposures from TCR beta sequences and the way those sequences occurred across donors. The study was designed to test whether signatures of past pathogen exposure could be identified by cataloging public T cell receptors. Besides the first cohort of 666 subjects, a separate validation cohort made up of 120 or so different subjects was used. The study combined high-throughput TCR immunosequencing, statistical association of individual TCRs with disease status, and machine learning to predict cytomegalovirus infection status. An early release that covered fewer than 800 HLA-typed donors contained approximately 300 gigabases of sequencing data and 65 million to 100 million unique TCR sequences. A later genetic analysis took genome-wide SNP genotypes for about three fifths of the 666 donors and used that subset as a discovery cohort. Study-wide conclusions, independent of this receptor: HLA typing was unavailable for some donors at each locus, so association tests used only the typed subset. In a later analysis, the rate of TCR association differed among HLA loci, with DRB1 alleles having the most associated TCRs and HLA-C alleles having the fewest. When HLA alleles, especially DR and DQ, strongly co-occurred, attributing TCR associations to individual alleles was difficult. It was suggested by the authors that the approach could potentially be generalized to other disease states and immunological phenotypes. Because counts were too low, about 18 rarely observed V segments, including chromosome 9 orphons, were excluded from the earlier analysis of around 640 of the donors. Linkage disequilibrium might explain the correlated functional status among segregating V segments, but an unknown experimental factor could not be ruled out. The sequencing pipeline was judged likely to have produced a cluster of highly shared sequence variants as a technical artifact. For the cohort, immune exposure information was limited to CMV serostatus. A further reported finding was that TCR beta sequences accurately predicted the HLA-A and HLA-B alleles for most subjects in the first cohort. According to a later genetic analysis, donors in an Asian-associated ancestry cluster had fewer N-insertions in productive TCRs than the approximately 630-donor mean. Some IMGT-functional V segments, including TRBV6-2 and TRBV6-3, could not be told apart with the 87-base-pair reads, so those segments were excluded. In vitro tests confirmed that a few of the cytomegalovirus-associated TCR beta chains recognize cytomegalovirus antigens. A total of fewer than 200 TCR beta chains were listed by the study as associated with cytomegalovirus. In a later genetic analysis, a missense DCLRE1C variant was associated with V-gene and J-gene trimming of TCR beta chains, and the association was replicated in an independent cohort. In this cohort, only TCR beta chains were sequenced, and detectable features were limited by the absence of alpha or paired-chain data. Several of the top co-occurrence clusters appeared to be linked to parvovirus B19, influenza, CMV and Epstein-Barr virus, according to a later analysis. Sequencing depth was assumed to be roughly uniform across donors in the presence/absence analyses, though that assumption may not hold. Specific HLA alleles were associated with some 15,000 TCR beta sequences at a false discovery rate of 0.05 in a later analysis. A later analysis found that most CMV-associated TCR beta chains appeared HLA-restricted, with HLA associations seemingly driven largely by CMV exposure. A later analysis found that HLA-associated TCR beta chains were more clonally expanded and had lower generation probabilities than equally common non-associated chains. While some public TCRs were present in many individuals, most TCR sequences turned up only very rarely across donors. An earlier analysis of approximately 570 of the donors showed that most TCR beta V segments appeared in productive rearrangements either about 87% or about 30% of the time, which broadly matched IMGT annotations. In both the original and validation cohorts, the classifier was reported to diagnose cytomegalovirus status with high specificity and sensitivity.

From the germline V gene, CDR1 is SGHRS and CDR2 is YFSETQ. The CDR3 contains 15 residues, cysteine and phenylalanine counted. Here the CDR3 DNA is all that survives: 45 bases in frame from base 1. The library came from the immunoSEQ multiplex PCR assay. A mixture of 60 forward primers for TCR Vbeta segments and 13 reverse primers for TCR Jbeta segments was used in the multiplex PCR. Amplification of the CDR3 region of rearranged TCR beta genes was performed with a multiplex PCR assay on genomic DNA. On the Illumina HiSeq System, the amplified TCR beta libraries were sequenced as 87-base-pair reads. In the paper's pipeline: Across the 670 or so repertoires, a later analysis counted some 81 million unique TCR beta chains, around 11 million of which were shared by at least two donors. To remove PCR and sequencing errors, raw reads were error-corrected and collapsed into unique sequences using a nearest-neighbor algorithm that merged closely related sequences. To assign V, D and J gene segments, CDR3 sequences were aligned to IMGT reference sequences. For a sequence to be retained, a match of at least six nucleotides to both a V gene segment and a J gene segment was required. Rearrangements were classified as productive when the CDR3 lacked stop codons and remained in frame with V and J, and all other rearrangements were classified as non-productive. CDR3 was defined according to IMGT convention as the region running from the second conserved V-encoded cysteine to the conserved J-encoded phenylalanine. The earlier analysis of about 610 of the donors excluded sequences that lacked an unambiguous match to a single V gene segment. In an earlier analysis of around 600 of the donors, V segments were called functional above 56.7% productive rearrangements and were called segregating when the between-donor standard deviation exceeded 5%. To diagnose cytomegalovirus status from the catalog of TCR beta chain sequences, a statistical classification framework was built. A later analysis assigned V and J genes by comparing TCR nucleotide sequences with IMGT/GENE-DB human TR gene sequences. A later analysis assigned CDR3 sequences and most-parsimonious VDJ recombination scenarios with the TCRdist pipeline. In a later analysis, every TCR beta chain was defined by the combination of its CDR3 amino acid sequence and its V-gene family, and reads without a unique V-gene family were dropped. As a way to deal with suspected cross-contamination and a sequencing artifact, a later analysis dropped 450 to 700 nucleotide sequences that were highly shared and had low generation probability. In a later analysis, a clonal expansion index was calculated for each public chain from normalized within-repertoire ranks of inferred template counts. In a later analysis, generation probabilities were computed using a VDJ recombination model fitted to out-of-frame rearrangements, and the results were checked against IGoR. In a later analysis, hypergeometric tests were used to score TCR-TCR, TCR-HLA and TCR-CMV co-occurrence, with a repertoire-size bias correction applied to TCR pairs. In a later analysis, false discovery rates were estimated by permuting HLA or CMV assignments 20 times. In a later analysis, co-occurring TCRs were grouped with DBSCAN, and TCRdist sequence similarity was added when clustering was performed within HLA-allele-positive subsets. Repertoires with fewer than 30,000 or more than 120,000 public chains were left out of co-occurrence clustering, as were about 5 repertoires with anomalous nucleotide sharing. TCRdb's version of the immuneACCESS table is confined to in-frame rearrangements and falls short of the full clone set. An unresolved V gene accounts for under half of the shortfall where checked; the remainder is of unknown origin. That table furnishes V, J and clone size, whereas the DNA furnished D and trimming. In all, the sample holds about 160,000 clones, and 75% of those were seen once. Around 2.6% of the sample lies in the top ten.

This TCR was sampled from a female donor in good health and CMV-seronegative. Sequencing was performed on PBMCs. The chain is assembled from TRBV5-1 and TRBJ2-7; tentative D gene TRBD2, with 7 bases matching. The CDR3 protein sequence reads: CASRLEGEGHGEQYF. The DNA sequence is as follows: TGCGCCAGCAGATTGGAGGGGGAGGGGCATGGCGAGCAGTACTTC.